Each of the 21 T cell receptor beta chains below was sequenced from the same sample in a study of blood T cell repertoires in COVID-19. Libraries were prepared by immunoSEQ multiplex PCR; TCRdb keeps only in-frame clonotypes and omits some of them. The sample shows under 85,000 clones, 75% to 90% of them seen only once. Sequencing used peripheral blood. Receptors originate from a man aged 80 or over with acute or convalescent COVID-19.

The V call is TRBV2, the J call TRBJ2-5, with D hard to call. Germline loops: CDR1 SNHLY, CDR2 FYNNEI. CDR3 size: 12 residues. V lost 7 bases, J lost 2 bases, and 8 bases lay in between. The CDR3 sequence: CASTEQQETQYF. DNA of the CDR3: TGTGCCAGCACCGAACAGCAAGAGACCCAGTACTTC.

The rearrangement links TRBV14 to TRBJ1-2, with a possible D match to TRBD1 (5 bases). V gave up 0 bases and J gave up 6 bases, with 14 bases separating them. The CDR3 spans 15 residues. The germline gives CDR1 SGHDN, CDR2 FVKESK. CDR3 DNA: TGTGCCAGCAGCCAAGAGACCCCAGGGCGCAATGGCTACACCTTC. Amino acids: CASSQETPGRNGYTF.

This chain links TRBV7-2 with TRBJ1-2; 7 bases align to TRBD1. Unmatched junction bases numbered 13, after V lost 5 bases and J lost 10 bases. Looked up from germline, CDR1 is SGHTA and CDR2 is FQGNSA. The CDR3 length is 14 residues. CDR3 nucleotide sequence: TGTGCCAGCAGCGGAGTATTCTCAGGGGGTCACTACACCTTC. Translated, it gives CASSGVFSGGHYTF.

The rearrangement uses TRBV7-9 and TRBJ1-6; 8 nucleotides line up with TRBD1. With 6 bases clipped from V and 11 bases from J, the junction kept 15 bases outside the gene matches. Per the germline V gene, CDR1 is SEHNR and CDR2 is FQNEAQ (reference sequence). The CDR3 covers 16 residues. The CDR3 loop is CASRSRLDRDTTPLHF. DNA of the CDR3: TGTGCCAGCAGATCGCGCCTGGACAGGGACACGACACCCCTCCACTTT.

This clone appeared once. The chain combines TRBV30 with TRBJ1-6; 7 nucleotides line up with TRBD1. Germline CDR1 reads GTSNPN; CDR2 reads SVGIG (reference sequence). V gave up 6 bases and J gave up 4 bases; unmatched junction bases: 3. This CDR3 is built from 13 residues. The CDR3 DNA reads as TGTGCCTGCTCGGGACAGTATAATTCACCCCTCCACTTT. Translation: CACSGQYNSPLHF.

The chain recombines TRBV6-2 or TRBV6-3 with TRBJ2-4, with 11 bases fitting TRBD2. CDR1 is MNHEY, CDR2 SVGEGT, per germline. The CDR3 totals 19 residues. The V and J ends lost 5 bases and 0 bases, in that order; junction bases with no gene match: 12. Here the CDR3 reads CASSPPTSGGDVAKNIQYF. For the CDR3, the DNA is TGTGCCAGCAGTCCACCAACTAGCGGGGGAGATGTAGCCAAAAACATTCAGTACTTC.

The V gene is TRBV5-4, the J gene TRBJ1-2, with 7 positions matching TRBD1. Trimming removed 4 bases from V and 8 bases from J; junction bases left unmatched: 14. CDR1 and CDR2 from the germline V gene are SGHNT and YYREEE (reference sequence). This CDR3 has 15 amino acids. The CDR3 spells CASSGLQGSLQGYTF. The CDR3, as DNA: TGTGCCAGCAGCGGTCTACAGGGGTCCTTGCAGGGCTACACCTTC.

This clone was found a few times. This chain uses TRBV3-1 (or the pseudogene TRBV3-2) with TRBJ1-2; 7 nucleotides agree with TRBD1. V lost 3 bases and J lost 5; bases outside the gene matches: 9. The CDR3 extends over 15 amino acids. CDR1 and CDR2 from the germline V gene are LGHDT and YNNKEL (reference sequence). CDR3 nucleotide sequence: TGTGCCAGCAGCCATGCCGACAGGGACCATTATGGCTACACCTTC. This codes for CASSHADRDHYGYTF.

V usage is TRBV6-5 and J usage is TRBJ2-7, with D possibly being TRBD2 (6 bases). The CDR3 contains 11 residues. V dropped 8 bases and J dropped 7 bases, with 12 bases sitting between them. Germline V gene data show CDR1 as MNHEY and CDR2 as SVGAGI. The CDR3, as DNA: TGTGCCAGCCGGGCCGCGGGGGAGCAGTACTTC. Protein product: CASRAAGEQYF.

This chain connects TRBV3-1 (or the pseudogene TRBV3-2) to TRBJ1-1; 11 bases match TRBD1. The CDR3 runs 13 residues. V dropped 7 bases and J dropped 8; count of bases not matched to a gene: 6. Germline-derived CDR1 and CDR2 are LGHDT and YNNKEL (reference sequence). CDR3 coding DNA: TGTGCCAGCAAGGACAGGGGGCTGGCCGAAGCTTTCTTT. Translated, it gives CASKDRGLAEAFF.

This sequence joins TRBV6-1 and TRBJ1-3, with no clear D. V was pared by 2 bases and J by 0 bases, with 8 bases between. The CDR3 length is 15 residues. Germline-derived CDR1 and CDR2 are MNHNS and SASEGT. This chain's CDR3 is CASSESRHSGNTIYF. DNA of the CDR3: TGTGCCAGCAGTGAAAGCAGGCACTCTGGAAACACCATATATTTT.

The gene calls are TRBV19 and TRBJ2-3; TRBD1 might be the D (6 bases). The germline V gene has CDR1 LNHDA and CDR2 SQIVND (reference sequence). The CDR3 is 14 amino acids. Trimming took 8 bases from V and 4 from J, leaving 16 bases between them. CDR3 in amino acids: CASFDRLTPDTQYF. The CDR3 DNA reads TGTGCCAGTTTCGACAGGCTTACCCCAGATACGCAGTATTTT.

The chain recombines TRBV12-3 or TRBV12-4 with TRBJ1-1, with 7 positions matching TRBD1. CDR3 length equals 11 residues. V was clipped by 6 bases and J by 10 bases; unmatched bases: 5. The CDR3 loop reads CASSRTGVAFF. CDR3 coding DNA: TGTGCCAGCAGCAGAACAGGGGTAGCTTTCTTT.

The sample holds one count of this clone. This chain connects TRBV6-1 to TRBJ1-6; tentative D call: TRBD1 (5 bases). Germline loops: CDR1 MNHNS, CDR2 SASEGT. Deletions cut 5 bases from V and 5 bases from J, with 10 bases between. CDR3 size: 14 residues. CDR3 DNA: TGTGCCAGCAGTTCGGACACAAATAATTCACCCCTCCACTTT. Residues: CASSSDTNNSPLHF.

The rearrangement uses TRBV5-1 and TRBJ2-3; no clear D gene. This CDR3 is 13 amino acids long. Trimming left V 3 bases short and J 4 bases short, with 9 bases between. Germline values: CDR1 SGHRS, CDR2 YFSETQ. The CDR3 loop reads CASSSTSADTQYF. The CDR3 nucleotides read TGCGCCAGCAGCTCTACTTCGGCAGATACGCAGTATTTT. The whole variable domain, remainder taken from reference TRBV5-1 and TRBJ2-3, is KAGVTQTPRYLIKTRGQQVTLSCSPISGHRSVSWYQQTPGQGLQFLFEYFSETQRNKGNFPGRFSGRQFSNSRSEMNVSTLELGDSALYLCASSSTSADTQYFGPGTRLTVL.

CDR3 DNA: TGTGCCAGCAGCCAAAGCCCGACAGGGTATAATTCACCCCTCCACTTT. Its translation is CASSQSPTGYNSPLHF. The chain carries TRBV3-1 (or the pseudogene TRBV3-2) and TRBJ1-6; 7 positions match TRBD1. The CDR3 spans 16 residues. Per germline, CDR1 LGHDT and CDR2 YNNKEL (reference sequence). V was clipped by 2 bases and J by 4 bases; unmatched bases: 5.

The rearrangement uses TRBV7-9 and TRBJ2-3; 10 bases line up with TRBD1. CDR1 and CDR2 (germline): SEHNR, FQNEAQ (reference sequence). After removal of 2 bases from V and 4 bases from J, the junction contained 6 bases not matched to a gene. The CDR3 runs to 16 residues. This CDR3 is CASSLYLTGGADTQYF. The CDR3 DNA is TGTGCCAGCAGCTTATACCTGACAGGGGGCGCAGATACGCAGTATTTT.

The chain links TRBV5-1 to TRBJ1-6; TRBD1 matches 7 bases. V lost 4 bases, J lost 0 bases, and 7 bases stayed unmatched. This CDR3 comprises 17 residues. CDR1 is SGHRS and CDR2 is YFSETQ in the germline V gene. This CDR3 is CASSPTGSSSYNSPLHF. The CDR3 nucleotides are TGCGCCAGCAGCCCGACAGGGAGTAGCTCCTATAATTCACCCCTCCACTTT.

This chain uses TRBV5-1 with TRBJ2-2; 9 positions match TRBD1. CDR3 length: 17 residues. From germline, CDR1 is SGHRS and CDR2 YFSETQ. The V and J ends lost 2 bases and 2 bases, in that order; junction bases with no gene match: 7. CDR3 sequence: CASSFGTGPLNTGELFF. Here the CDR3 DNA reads TGCGCCAGCAGCTTTGGGACAGGGCCCCTTAACACCGGGGAGCTGTTTTTT.

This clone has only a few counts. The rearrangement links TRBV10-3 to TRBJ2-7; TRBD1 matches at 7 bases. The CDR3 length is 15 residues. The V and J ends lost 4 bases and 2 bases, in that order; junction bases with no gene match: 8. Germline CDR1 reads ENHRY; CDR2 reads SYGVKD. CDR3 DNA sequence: TGTGCCATCAGTGTTGACCGACAGGGAGCCTACGAGCAGTACTTC. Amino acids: CAISVDRQGAYEQYF.

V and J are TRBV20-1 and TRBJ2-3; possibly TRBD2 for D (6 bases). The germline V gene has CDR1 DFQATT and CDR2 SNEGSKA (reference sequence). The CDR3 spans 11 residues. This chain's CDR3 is CSGLSQDTQYF. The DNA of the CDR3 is TGCAGCGGACTATCCCAAGATACGCAGTATTTT.